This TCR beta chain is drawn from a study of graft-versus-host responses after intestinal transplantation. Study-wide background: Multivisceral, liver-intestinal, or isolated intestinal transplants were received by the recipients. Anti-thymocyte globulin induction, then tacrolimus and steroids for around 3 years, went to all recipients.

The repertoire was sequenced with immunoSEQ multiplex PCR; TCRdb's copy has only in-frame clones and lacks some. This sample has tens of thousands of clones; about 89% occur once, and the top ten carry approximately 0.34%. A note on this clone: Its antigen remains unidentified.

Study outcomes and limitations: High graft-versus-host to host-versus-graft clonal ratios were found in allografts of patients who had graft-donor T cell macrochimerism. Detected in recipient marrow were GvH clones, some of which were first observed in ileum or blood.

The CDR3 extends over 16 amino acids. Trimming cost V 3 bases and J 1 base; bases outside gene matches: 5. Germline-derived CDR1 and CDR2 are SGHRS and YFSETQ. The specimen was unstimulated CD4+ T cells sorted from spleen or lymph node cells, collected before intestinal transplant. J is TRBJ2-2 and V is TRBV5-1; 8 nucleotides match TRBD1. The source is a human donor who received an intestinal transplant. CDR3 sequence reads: CASSSQTGVNTGELFF. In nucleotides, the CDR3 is TGCGCCAGCAGCTCCCAGACAGGGGTGAACACCGGGGAGCTGTTTTTT.